This T cell receptor (beta chain) is drawn from a study of shared clonotypes between healthy human individuals. In this sample, this clone turned up many times. Its antigen is still unknown. A single base is all that separates this from a far larger clone, so a read error is likely. CDR3 length equals 13 residues. Germline V gene sequence: CDR1 SGHNT, CDR2 YENEEA. Trimming left V 5 bases short and J 1 base short, with 8 bases between. Authors' analysis steps: Quality scores were absent from the junction-only immunoSEQ sequences, so filtering differed. Only in-frame clones appear in the TCRdb table, and some are missing; sequencing was by immunoSEQ multiplex PCR. The DNA gave D and trimming, while V, J and clone size come from that table. The data show about 700,000 clones, about 92% seen once. Positive CCR7 selection of CD45RO-negative cells yielded the naive CD8 cells, and terminally differentiated effector memory CD45RA+ cells were excluded.

Study conclusions and caveats: Non-shared clonotypes showed lower generation probabilities than clonotypes common to all four donors.

This chain joins TRBV11-3 and TRBJ1-1; the D is unclear. Material for sequencing was naive CD8+ T cells sorted from blood. This TCR was recovered from a man in his thirties or forties in good health. The CDR3 bases are TGTGCCAGCAGCCCCCAACGGAACACTGAAGCTTTCTTT. Its translation is CASSPQRNTEAFF.